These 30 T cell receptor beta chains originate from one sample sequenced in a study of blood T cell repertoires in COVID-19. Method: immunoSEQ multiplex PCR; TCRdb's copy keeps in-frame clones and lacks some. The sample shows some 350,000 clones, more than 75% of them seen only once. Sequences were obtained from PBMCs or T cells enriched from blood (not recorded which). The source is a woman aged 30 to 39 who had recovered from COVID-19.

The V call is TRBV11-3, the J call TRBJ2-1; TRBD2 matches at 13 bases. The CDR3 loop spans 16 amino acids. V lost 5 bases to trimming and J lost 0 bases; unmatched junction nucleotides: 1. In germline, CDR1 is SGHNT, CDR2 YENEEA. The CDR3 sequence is CASSGLAGVSYNEQFF. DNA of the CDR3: TGTGCCAGCAGCGGACTAGCGGGGGTCTCCTACAATGAGCAGTTCTTC.

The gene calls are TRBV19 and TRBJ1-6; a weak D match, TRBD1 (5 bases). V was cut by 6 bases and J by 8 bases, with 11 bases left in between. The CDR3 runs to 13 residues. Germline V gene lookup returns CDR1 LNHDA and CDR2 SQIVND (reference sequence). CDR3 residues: CASRQGRDSPLHF. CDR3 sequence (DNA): TGTGCCAGTAGGCAGGGTAGAGATTCACCCCTCCACTTT.

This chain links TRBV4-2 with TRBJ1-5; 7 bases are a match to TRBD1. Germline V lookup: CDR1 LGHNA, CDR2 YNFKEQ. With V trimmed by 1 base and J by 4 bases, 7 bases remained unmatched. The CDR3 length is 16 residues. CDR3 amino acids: CASSQGGTDPNQPQHF. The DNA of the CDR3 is TGTGCCAGCAGCCAAGGGGGGACAGATCCAAATCAGCCCCAGCATTTT.

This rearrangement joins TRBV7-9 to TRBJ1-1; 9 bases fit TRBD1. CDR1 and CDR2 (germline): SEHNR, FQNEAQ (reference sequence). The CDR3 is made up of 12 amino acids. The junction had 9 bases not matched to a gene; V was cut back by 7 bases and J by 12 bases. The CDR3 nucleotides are TGTGCCAGCATCCAGGGACAGGGTTTGACTTTCTTT. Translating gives CASIQGQGLTFF.

The CDR3 nucleotides read TGTGCCAGCAGTTCTCCGGGACAGGGCTTCGAAAAACTGTTTTTT. It encodes CASSSPGQGFEKLFF. The J gene is TRBJ1-4, the V gene TRBV6-5; 9 bases agree with TRBD1. CDR1 and CDR2 (germline): MNHEY, SVGAGI. With 4 bases clipped from V and 8 bases from J, the junction kept 8 bases outside the gene matches. The CDR3 is made up of 15 amino acids.

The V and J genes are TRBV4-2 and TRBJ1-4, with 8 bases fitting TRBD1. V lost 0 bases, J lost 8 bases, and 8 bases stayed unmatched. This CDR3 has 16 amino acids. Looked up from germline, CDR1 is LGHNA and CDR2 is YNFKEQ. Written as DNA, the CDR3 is TGTGCCAGCAGCCAAGAGGGCACAGGGGGGGAAGAAAAACTGTTTTTT. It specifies CASSQEGTGGEEKLFF.

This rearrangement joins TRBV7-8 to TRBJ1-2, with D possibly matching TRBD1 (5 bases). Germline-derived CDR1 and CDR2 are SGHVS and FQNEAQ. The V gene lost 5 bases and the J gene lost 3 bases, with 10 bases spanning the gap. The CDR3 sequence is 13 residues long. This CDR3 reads CASSPGQDYGYTF. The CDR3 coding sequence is TGTGCCAGCAGCCCTGGACAAGACTATGGCTACACCTTC.

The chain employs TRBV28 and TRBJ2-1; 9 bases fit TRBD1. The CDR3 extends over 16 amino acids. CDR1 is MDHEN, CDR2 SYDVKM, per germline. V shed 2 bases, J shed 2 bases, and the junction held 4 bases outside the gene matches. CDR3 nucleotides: TGTGCCAGCAGTTTAGCTTGGGACAGGGCCTACAATGAGCAGTTCTTC. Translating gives CASSLAWDRAYNEQFF.

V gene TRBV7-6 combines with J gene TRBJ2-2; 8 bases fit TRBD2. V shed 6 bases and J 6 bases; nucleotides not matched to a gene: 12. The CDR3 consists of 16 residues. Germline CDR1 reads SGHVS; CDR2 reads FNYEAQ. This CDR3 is CASSQEGLAGPGELFF. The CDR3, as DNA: TGTGCCAGCAGTCAAGAGGGGCTAGCGGGCCCCGGGGAGCTGTTTTTT.

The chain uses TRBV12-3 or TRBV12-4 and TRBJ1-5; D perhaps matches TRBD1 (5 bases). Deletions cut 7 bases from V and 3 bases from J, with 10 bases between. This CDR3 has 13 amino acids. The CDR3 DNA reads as TGTGCCAGCAAAGGGACTGCCAATCAGCCCCAGCATTTT. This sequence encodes CASKGTANQPQHF.

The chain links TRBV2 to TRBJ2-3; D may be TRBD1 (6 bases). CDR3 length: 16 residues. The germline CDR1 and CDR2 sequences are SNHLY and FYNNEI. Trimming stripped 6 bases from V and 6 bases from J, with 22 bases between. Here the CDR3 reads CASSAAARGRSDTQYF. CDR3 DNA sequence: TGTGCCAGCAGCGCCGCGGCCAGGGGACGTTCGGATACGCAGTATTTT.

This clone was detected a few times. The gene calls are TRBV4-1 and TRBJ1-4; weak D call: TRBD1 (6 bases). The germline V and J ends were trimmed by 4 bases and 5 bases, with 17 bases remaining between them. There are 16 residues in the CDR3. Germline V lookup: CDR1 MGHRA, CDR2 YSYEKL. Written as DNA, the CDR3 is TGCGCCAGCAGCCGCGGAACAGGGAAGCCCAATGAAAAACTGTTTTTT. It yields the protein CASSRGTGKPNEKLFF.

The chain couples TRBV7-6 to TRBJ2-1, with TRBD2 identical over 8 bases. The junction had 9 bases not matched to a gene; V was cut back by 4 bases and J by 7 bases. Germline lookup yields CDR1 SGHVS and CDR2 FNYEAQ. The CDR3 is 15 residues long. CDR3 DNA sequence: TGTGCCAGCAGCTCTCGAGCGGGGGTTGGGAATGAGCAGTTCTTC. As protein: CASSSRAGVGNEQFF.

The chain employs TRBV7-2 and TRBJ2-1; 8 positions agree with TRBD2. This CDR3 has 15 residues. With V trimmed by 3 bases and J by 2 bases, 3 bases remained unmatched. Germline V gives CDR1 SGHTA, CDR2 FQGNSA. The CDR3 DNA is TGTGCCAGCAGCTTTCTAGCGGGTACCTACAATGAGCAGTTCTTC. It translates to CASSFLAGTYNEQFF.

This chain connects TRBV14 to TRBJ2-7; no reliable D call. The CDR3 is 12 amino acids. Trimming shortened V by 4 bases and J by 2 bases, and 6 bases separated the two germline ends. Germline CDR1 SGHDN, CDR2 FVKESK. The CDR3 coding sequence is TGTGCCAGCAGCCTAGGAGCCTACGAGCAGTACTTC. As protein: CASSLGAYEQYF.

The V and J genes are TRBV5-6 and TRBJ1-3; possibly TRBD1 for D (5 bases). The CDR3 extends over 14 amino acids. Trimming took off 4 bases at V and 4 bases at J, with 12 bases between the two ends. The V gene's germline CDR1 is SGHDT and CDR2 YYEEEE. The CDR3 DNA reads TGTGCCAGCAGCGAAGGGGCTCCCGGAAACACCATATATTTT. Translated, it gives CASSEGAPGNTIYF.

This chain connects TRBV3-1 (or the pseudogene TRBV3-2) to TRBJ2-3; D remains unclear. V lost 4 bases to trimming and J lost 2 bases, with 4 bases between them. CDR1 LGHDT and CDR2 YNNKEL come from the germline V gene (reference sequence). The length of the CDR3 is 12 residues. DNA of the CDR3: TGTGCCAGCAGCCTCTCCACAGATACGCAGTATTTT. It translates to CASSLSTDTQYF.

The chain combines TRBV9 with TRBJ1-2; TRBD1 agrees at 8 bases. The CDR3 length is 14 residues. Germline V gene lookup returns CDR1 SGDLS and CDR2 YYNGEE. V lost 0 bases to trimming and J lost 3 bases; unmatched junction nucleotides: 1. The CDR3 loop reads CASSVGQGHYGYTF. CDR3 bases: TGTGCCAGCAGCGTAGGACAGGGGCACTATGGCTACACCTTC.

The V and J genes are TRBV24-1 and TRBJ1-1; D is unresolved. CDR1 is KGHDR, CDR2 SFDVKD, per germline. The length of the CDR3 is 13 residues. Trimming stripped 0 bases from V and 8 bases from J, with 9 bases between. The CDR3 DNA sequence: TGTGCCACCAGTGATTTGCAAGGGAGAGAAGCTTTCTTT. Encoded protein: CATSDLQGREAFF.

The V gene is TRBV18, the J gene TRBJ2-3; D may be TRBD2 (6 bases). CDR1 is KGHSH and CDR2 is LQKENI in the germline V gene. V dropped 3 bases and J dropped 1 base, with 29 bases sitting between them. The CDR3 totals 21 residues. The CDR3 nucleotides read TGTGCCAGCTCACCTTTACCTGTTACCGGGACTCAAATTGGGGGCACAGATACGCAGTATTTT. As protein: CASSPLPVTGTQIGGTDTQYF. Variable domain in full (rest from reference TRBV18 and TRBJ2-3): NAGVMQNPRHLVRRRGQEARLRCSPMKGHSHVYWYRQLPEEGLKFMVYLQKENIIDESGMPKERFSAEFPKEGPSILRIQQVVRGDSAAYFCASSPLPVTGTQIGGTDTQYFGPGTRLTVL.

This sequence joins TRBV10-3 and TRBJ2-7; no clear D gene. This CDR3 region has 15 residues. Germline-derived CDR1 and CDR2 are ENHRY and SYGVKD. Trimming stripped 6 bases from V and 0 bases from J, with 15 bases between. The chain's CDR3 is CAIRDSTELSYEQYF. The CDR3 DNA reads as TGTGCCATCAGAGATTCTACAGAGCTCTCCTACGAGCAGTACTTC.

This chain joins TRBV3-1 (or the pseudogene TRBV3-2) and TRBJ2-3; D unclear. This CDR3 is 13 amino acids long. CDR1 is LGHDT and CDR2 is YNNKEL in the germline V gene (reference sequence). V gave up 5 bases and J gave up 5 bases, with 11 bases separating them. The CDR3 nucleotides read TGTGCCAGCAGCATGGGCGTATTAGATACGCAGTATTTT. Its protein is CASSMGVLDTQYF.

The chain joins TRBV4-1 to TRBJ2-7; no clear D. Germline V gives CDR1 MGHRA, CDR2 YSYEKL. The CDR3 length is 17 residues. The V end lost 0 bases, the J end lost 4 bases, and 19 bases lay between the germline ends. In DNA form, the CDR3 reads TGCGCCAGCAGCCAAGAACCCCAGCGTCTCAATCGGTACGAGCAGTACTTC. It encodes CASSQEPQRLNRYEQYF.

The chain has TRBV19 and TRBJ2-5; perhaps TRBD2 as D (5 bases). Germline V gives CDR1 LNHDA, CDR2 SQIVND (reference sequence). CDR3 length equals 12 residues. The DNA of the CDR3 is TGTAGGATTAGACGGGGCCAAGAGACCCAGTACTTC. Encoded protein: CRIRRGQETQYF.

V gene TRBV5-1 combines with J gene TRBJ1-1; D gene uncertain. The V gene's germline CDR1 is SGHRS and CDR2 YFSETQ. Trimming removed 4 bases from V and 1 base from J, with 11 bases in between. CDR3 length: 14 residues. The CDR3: CASSPQVPNTEAFF. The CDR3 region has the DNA TGCGCCAGCAGCCCCCAGGTCCCGAACACTGAAGCTTTCTTT.

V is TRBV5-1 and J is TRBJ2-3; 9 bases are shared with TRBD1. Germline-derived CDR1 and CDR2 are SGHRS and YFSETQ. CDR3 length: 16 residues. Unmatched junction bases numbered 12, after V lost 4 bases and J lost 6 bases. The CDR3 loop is CASSGPGQGGGDTQYF. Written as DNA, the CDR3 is TGCGCCAGCAGCGGCCCGGGACAGGGCGGTGGTGATACGCAGTATTTT.

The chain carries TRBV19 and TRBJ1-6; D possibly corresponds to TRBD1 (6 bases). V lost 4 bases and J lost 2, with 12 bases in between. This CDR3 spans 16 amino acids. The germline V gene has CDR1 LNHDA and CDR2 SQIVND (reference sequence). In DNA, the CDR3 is TGTGCCAGTAGTACGCTGGGGGCCACCTATAATTCACCCCTCCACTTT. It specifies CASSTLGATYNSPLHF. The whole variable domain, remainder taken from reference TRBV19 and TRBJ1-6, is DGGITQSPKYLFRKEGQNVTLSCEQNLNHDAMYWYRQDPGQGLRLIYYSQIVNDFQKGDIAEGYSVSREKKESFPLTVTSAQKNPTAFYLCASSTLGATYNSPLHFGNGTRLTVT.

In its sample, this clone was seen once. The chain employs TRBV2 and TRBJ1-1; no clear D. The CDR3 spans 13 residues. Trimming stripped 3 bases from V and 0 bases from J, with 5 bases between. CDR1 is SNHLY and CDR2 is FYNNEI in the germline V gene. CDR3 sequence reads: CASSDSMNTEAFF. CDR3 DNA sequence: TGTGCCAGCAGTGACAGTATGAACACTGAAGCTTTCTTT.

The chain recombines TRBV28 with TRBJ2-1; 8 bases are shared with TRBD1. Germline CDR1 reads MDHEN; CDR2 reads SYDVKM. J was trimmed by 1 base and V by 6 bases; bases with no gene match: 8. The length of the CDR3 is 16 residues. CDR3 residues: CASRPTGVESYNEQFF. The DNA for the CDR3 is TGTGCCAGCAGACCGACAGGGGTTGAGTCCTACAATGAGCAGTTCTTC.

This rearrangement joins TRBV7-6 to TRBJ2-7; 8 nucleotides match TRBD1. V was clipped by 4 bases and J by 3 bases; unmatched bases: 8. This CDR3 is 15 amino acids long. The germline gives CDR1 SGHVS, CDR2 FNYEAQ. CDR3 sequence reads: CASSSAGQANYEQYF. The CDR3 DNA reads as TGTGCCAGCAGCTCGGCGGGACAGGCAAACTACGAGCAGTACTTC.